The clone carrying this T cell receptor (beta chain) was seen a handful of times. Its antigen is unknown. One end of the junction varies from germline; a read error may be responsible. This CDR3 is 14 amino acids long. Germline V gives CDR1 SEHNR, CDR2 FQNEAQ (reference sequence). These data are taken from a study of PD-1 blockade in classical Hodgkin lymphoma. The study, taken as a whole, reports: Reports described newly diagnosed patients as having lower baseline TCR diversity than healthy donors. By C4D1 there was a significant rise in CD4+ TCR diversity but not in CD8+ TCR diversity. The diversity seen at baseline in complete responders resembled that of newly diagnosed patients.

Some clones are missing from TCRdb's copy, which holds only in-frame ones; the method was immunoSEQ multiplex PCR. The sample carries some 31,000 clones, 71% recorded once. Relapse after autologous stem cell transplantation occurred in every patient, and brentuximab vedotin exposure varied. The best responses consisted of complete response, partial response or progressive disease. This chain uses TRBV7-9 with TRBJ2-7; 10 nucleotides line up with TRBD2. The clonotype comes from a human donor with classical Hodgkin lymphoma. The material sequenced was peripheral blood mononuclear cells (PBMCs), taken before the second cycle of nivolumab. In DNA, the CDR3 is TGTGCCAGCAGTTTAGCGGGGGGCCTCTACGAGCAGTACTTC. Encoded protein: CASSLAGGLYEQYF. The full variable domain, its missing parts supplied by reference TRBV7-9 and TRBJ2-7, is DTGVSQNPRHKITKRGQNVTFRCDPISEHNRLYWYRQTLGQGPEFLTYFQNEAQLEKSRLLSDRFSAERPKGSFSTLEIQRTEQGDSAMYLCASSLAGGLYEQYFGPGTRLTVT.